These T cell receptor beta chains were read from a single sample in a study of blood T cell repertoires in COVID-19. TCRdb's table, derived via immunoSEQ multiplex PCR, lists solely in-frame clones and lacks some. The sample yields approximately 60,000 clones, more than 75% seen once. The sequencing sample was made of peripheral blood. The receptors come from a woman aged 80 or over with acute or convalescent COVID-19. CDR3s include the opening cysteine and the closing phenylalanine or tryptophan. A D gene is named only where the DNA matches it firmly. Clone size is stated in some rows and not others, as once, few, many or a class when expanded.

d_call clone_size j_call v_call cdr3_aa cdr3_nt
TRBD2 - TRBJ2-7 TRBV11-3 CASSLRGGRALEEQYF TGTGCCAGCAGCTTACGTGGCGGGAGGGCCCTCGAAGAGCAGTACTTC
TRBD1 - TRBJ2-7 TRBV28 CASSPSGQVYEQYF TGTGCCAGCAGTCCGTCCGGACAGGTCTACGAGCAGTACTTC
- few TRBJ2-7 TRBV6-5 CASSYSYNENYEQYF TGTGCCAGCAGTTACTCCTATAACGAGAACTACGAGCAGTACTTC
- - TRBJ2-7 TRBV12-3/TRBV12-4 CASSQSSEQYF TGTGCCAGCAGTCAGTCCAGCGAGCAGTACTTC
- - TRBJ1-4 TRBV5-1 CASSPGSLAFNEKLFF TGCGCCAGCAGCCCCGGTAGCTTGGCCTTTAATGAAAAACTGTTTTTT
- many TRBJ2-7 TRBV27 CASSFLSYEQYF TGTGCCAGCAGTTTTCTCTCCTACGAGCAGTACTTC
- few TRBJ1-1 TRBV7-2 CASSKGRIMNTEAFF TGTGCCAGCAGTAAGGGGCGGATAATGAACACTGAAGCTTTCTTT
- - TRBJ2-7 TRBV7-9 CASSSGHASYEQYF TGTGCCAGCAGCTCTGGACATGCATCCTACGAGCAGTACTTC
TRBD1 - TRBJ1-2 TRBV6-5 CASIGTGAGYGYTF TGTGCCAGCATCGGGACAGGGGCCGGCTATGGCTACACCTTC
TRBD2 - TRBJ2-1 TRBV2 CASKRGSHTSYNEQFF TGTGCCAGCAAGCGCGGGAGCCACACCTCCTACAATGAGCAGTTCTTC
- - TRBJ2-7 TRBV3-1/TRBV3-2 CASSQYLNYEQYF TGTGCCAGCAGCCAATACCTAAACTACGAGCAGTACTTC
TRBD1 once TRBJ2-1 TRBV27 CASSYSTGETYNEQFF TGTGCCAGCAGTTACTCGACAGGGGAGACCTACAATGAGCAGTTCTTC
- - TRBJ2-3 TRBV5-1 CASSLQAGTDTQYF TGCGCCAGCAGCTTGCAGGCAGGCACAGATACGCAGTATTTT
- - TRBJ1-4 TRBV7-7 CASSLGGDHEKLFF TGTGCTAGCAGCTTAGGTGGAGATCATGAAAAACTGTTTTTT
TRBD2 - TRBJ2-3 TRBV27 CASSPRPGLAGGQGTQYF TGTGCCAGCAGCCCAAGGCCGGGACTAGCGGGAGGCCAAGGTACGCAGTATTTT
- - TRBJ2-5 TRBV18 CASSPAQLQETQYF TGTGCCAGCTCACCAGCTCAACTCCAAGAGACCCAGTACTTC
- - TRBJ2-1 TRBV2 CASSEDLRVLEQFF TGTGCCAGCAGTGAAGACTTACGGGTATTGGAGCAGTTCTTC
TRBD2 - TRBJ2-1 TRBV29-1 CSVEETSGSEQFF TGCAGCGTTGAGGAGACTAGCGGGAGTGAGCAGTTCTTC
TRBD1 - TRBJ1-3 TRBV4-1 CASRSGQAGNTIYF TGCGCCAGCAGATCGGGACAGGCTGGAAACACCATATATTTT
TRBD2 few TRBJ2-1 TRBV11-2 CASSSRTSGGNEQFF TGTGCCAGCAGCTCCAGGACTAGCGGAGGAAATGAGCAGTTCTTC
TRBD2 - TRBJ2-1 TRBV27 CASRSLAGEQFF TGTGCCAGCAGATCACTAGCGGGTGAGCAGTTCTTC
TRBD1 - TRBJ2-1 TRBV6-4 CASSDSGRGQVDEQFF TGTGCCAGCAGTGACTCAGGCAGGGGGCAAGTGGATGAGCAGTTCTTC
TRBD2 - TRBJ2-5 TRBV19 CASSIGGSGYQETQYF TGTGCCAGTAGTATCGGGGGTAGCGGGTACCAAGAGACCCAGTACTTC
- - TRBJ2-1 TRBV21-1 CASSKGILAGYNEQFF TGTGCCAGCAGCAAGGGAATACTAGCGGGGTACAATGAGCAGTTCTTC
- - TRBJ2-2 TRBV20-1 CSARESEELFF TGCAGTGCCAGAGAGAGTGAGGAGCTGTTTTTT
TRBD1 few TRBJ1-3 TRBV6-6 CASSPEGGLGNTIYF TGTGCCAGCAGCCCCGAAGGGGGCTTAGGAAACACCATATATTTT
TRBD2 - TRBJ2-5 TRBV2 CASSVAGVQETQYF TGTGCCAGCAGTGTGGCGGGGGTTCAAGAGACCCAGTACTTC
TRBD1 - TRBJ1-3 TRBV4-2 CASSQVTGAGNTIYF TGTGCCAGCAGCCAAGTAACAGGGGCTGGAAACACCATATATTTT
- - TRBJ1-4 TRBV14 CASSQGRRQNVPNEKLFF TGTGCCAGCAGCCAAGGTCGGCGACAGAACGTTCCTAATGAAAAACTGTTTTTT
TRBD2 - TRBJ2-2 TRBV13 CASSLELAGITGELFF TGTGCCAGCAGCTTAGAACTAGCGGGGATCACCGGGGAGCTGTTTTTT
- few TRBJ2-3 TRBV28 CASSLDTFTDTQYF TGTGCCAGCAGTTTAGATACATTCACAGATACGCAGTATTTT
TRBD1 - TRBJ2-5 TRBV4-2 CASSPEGQAEVETQYF TGTGCCAGCAGCCCGGAGGGACAGGCCGAGGTAGAGACCCAGTACTTC
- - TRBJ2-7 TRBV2 CASSAAGGNEQYF TGTGCCAGCAGTGCGGCAGGGGGGAACGAGCAGTACTTC
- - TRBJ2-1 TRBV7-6 CASSLEPGVYNEQFF TGTGCCAGCAGCTTAGAACCGGGAGTTTACAATGAGCAGTTCTTC
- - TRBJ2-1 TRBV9 CASSVGGGSSYNEQFF TGTGCCAGCAGCGTAGGGGGCGGTAGCTCCTACAATGAGCAGTTCTTC
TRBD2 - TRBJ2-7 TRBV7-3 CASSLTGGRMYEQYF TGTGCCAGCAGCTTAACTGGCGGGAGGATGTACGAGCAGTACTTC
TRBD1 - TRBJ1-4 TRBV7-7 CASISRTGAATNEKLFF TGTGCTAGCATCTCTCGGACAGGGGCCGCAACTAATGAAAAACTGTTTTTT
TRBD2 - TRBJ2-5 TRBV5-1 CASSLTSGQETQYF TGCGCCAGCAGCTTGACTAGCGGACAAGAGACCCAGTACTTC
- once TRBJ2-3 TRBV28 CASSLLRDTQYF TGTGCCAGCAGTTTGCTCAGAGATACGCAGTATTTT
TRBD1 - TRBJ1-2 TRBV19 CASSIIRQGAPGYTF TGTGCCAGTAGTATAATAAGACAGGGGGCGCCTGGCTACACCTTC
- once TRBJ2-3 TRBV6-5 CASSLRVGTDTQYF TGTGCCAGCAGTCTCCGAGTTGGCACAGATACGCAGTATTTT
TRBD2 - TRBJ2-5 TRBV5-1 CASSLGLAARETQYF TGCGCCAGCAGCTTGGGACTAGCGGCCCGAGAGACCCAGTACTTC
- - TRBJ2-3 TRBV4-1 CASSNGRRGSTDTQYF TGCGCCAGCAGCAACGGAAGACGAGGGAGCACAGATACGCAGTATTTT
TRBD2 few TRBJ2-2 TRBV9 CASSYGSGRTNTGELFF TGTGCCAGCAGCTACGGTAGCGGGAGGACGAACACCGGGGAGCTGTTTTTT
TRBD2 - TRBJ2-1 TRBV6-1 CASSDPGLANEQFF TGTGCCAGCAGTGACCCGGGACTAGCGAATGAGCAGTTCTTC